The present entry profiles one T cell receptor (beta chain) with its context. Its antigen is not known. TCRdb reanalysed the 5' RACE reads using MiXCR and keeps one entry per CDR3 protein. This table has around 250,000 distinct CDR3 sequences, approximately 9% appearing once. The record originates from a study of T-cell memory formation after mild COVID-19. The V gene's germline CDR1 is DFQATT and CDR2 SNEGSKA (reference sequence). The V gene lost 6 bases and the J gene lost 2 bases, with 10 bases spanning the gap. This CDR3 is 12 amino acids long. Study-level findings and limits: Shrinking CD4+ clones resided mostly in CM and EM, and CD8+ ones in EMRA. Second-wave clones that peaked on day 37 lacked confirmed SARS-CoV-2 specificity. In pre-infection memory, a portion of responding clones appeared, which suggested that cross-reactive memory joined.

Specimen: PBMCs or a T cell subset sorted from them (not recorded which). The chain combines TRBV20-1 with TRBJ1-2, with D hard to call. This clonotype originated in a man between 18 and 35 years old who had mild COVID-19 (a few samples of this study predate the infection). Cell type and time point are not known. The CDR3 DNA reads TGCAGTGCCTCAGTCCTCAACTATGGCTACACCTTC. Amino acids: CSASVLNYGYTF.